One and the same sample provided the 29 T cell receptor beta chains below, sequenced in a study of PD-1 blockade in classical Hodgkin lymphoma. Time point meaning: cycle 4 day 1 (C4D1), after six to seven weeks of nivolumab. No patient escaped relapse after autologous stem cell transplantation, and brentuximab vedotin exposure varied. The assay was immunoSEQ multiplex PCR, and TCRdb's table has in-frame clones only and misses some. The sample contains roughly 46,000 clones, around four fifths of which appear only once. The sample in question was peripheral blood mononuclear cells (PBMCs), obtained before the fourth cycle of nivolumab. The receptor set was obtained from a human donor with classical Hodgkin lymphoma.

The chain is built from TRBV5-6 and TRBJ1-6; TRBD1 agrees at 7 bases. CDR1 and CDR2 from the germline V gene are SGHDT and YYEEEE. The CDR3 sequence is 14 residues long. V dropped 3 bases and J dropped 10; count of bases not matched to a gene: 7. The CDR3 DNA is TGTGCCAGCAGCTCGACAGGGTTCAAGTCACCCCTCCACTTT. Translating it yields CASSSTGFKSPLHF.

This clone was observed a few times. The V call is TRBV11-2, the J call TRBJ1-1, with a weak D call TRBD1 (6 bases). The length of the CDR3 is 13 residues. The V end lost 3 bases, the J end lost 6 bases, and 11 bases lay between the germline ends. Germline V lookup: CDR1 SGHAT, CDR2 FQNNGV. CDR3 coding DNA: TGTGCCAGCAGCTTCGGACAGTATTCTGAAGCTTTCTTT. Translating gives CASSFGQYSEAFF.

The gene calls are TRBV19 and TRBJ1-5, with 8 bases identical to TRBD1. This CDR3 is 15 amino acids long. V lost 5 bases, J lost 1 base, and 4 bases stayed unmatched. CDR1 and CDR2 from the germline V gene are LNHDA and SQIVND (reference sequence). CDR3 bases: TGTGCCAGTAGTCCCTCAGGGGGCAGCAATCAGCCCCAGCATTTT. It yields the protein CASSPSGGSNQPQHF.

This rearrangement joins TRBV29-1 to TRBJ1-1; D is undetermined. With 4 bases removed from V and 0 bases from J, the gap between germline ends came to 9 bases. This CDR3 region has 13 residues. Germline CDR1 SQVTM, CDR2 ANQGSEA. CDR3 DNA sequence: TGCAGCGTTGGCAAGGGTCTGAACACTGAAGCTTTCTTT. Translating it yields CSVGKGLNTEAFF.

The genes are TRBV6-5 and TRBJ1-5; unclear D gene. The V gene lost 6 bases and the J gene lost 0 bases, with 6 bases spanning the gap. This CDR3 comprises 13 residues. Germline CDR1 and CDR2: MNHEY and SVGAGI. The CDR3 coding sequence is TGTGCCAGCAGGTCCCGTAGCAATCAGCCCCAGCATTTT. It translates to CASRSRSNQPQHF.

V and J are TRBV5-1 and TRBJ2-5; 10 bases match TRBD1. Germline V gene sequence: CDR1 SGHRS, CDR2 YFSETQ. CDR3 length: 14 residues. The junction had 5 bases not matched to a gene; V was cut back by 4 bases and J by 5 bases. The CDR3 coding sequence is TGCGCCAGCAGCACGACAGGGGGCTCGGAGACCCAGTACTTC. Its translation: CASSTTGGSETQYF.

This clone was picked up many times. This chain links TRBV7-2 with TRBJ2-3, with 9 bases that match TRBD2. Germline CDR1 is SGHTA and CDR2 is FQGNSA. The CDR3 has 15 amino acids. V was clipped by 3 bases and J by 8 bases; unmatched bases: 9. The CDR3 nucleotides are TGTGCCAGCAGCTTTGGGCTAGCGGGATCTGGTACGCAGTATTTT. Its protein product is CASSFGLAGSGTQYF. The full variable domain, with the rest looked up from reference TRBV7-2 and TRBJ2-3, is GAGVSQSPSNKVTEKGKDVELRCDPISGHTALYWYRQSLGQGLEFLIYFQGNSAPDKSGLPSDRFSAERTGGSVSTLTIQRTQQEDSAVYLCASSFGLAGSGTQYFGPGTRLTVL.

The rearrangement uses TRBV9 and TRBJ2-2; D remains unclear. The V end lost 7 bases, the J end lost 6 bases, and 16 bases lay between the germline ends. This CDR3 is built from 14 residues. Looked up from germline, CDR1 is SGDLS and CDR2 is YYNGEE. The CDR3 nucleotides read TGTGCCAGCCAAGATGGGGTGGGTGCCGGGGAGCTGTTTTTT. Its translation: CASQDGVGAGELFF.

The chain employs TRBV27 and TRBJ2-1; no clear D. Trimming removed 2 bases at V and 10 bases at J, with 9 bases between. The CDR3 spans 12 residues. The V gene's germline CDR1 is MNHEY and CDR2 SMNVEV (reference sequence). This CDR3 reads CASSLTGREQFF. Written as DNA, the CDR3 is TGTGCCAGCAGTTTAACCGGACGGGAGCAGTTCTTC.

This chain connects TRBV18 to TRBJ2-7; D is unclear. Germline V gene lookup returns CDR1 KGHSH and CDR2 LQKENI. The CDR3 has 15 amino acids. V gave up 0 bases and J gave up 0 bases, with 9 bases separating them. The CDR3 DNA reads as TGTGCCAGCTCACCACCCTCCAGGAGCTCCTACGAGCAGTACTTC. Encoded protein: CASSPPSRSSYEQYF.

The chain recombines TRBV19 with TRBJ1-5, with D possibly being TRBD1 (5 bases). V was shortened by 7 bases and J by 0 bases, with 13 bases between the two germline ends. Germline V gene sequence: CDR1 LNHDA, CDR2 SQIVND (reference sequence). The CDR3 has 15 amino acids. CDR3: CASTAGGYSNQPQHF. The CDR3 DNA reads as TGTGCCAGTACCGCTGGGGGTTATAGCAATCAGCCCCAGCATTTT.

V and J are TRBV27 and TRBJ2-3; D unresolved. Trimming pared 1 base from V and 0 bases from J, leaving 5 bases between. From germline, CDR1 is MNHEY and CDR2 SMNVEV (reference sequence). The CDR3 is 14 residues long. CDR3 DNA sequence: TGTGCCAGCAGTTTATTTTATAGCACAGATACGCAGTATTTT. It yields the protein CASSLFYSTDTQYF.

The chain couples TRBV29-1 to TRBJ2-7; 9 positions agree with TRBD2. With 7 bases clipped from V and 4 bases from J, the junction kept 2 bases outside the gene matches. Looked up from germline, CDR1 is SQVTM and CDR2 is ANQGSEA. This CDR3 has 11 amino acids. The DNA for the CDR3 is TGCAGCGGGAGCGGGGGGTACGAGCAGTACTTC. It encodes CSGSGGYEQYF.

V gene TRBV28 combines with J gene TRBJ1-1, with TRBD1 identical over 9 bases. After removal of 4 bases from V and 4 bases from J, the junction contained 7 bases not matched to a gene. CDR3 length: 15 residues. Germline CDR1 reads MDHEN; CDR2 reads SYDVKM. The CDR3 here is CASSSQGAPSTEAFF. CDR3 in DNA: TGTGCCAGCAGTTCACAGGGGGCCCCCAGCACTGAAGCTTTCTTT.

V gene TRBV5-4 combines with J gene TRBJ2-7, with 7 bases that match TRBD1. CDR1 and CDR2 (germline): SGHNT, YYREEE (reference sequence). The trim removed 1 base at V and 7 bases at J, leaving 11 bases unmatched. The CDR3 loop spans 15 amino acids. The CDR3 spells CASSLSPTGVGEQYF. In nucleotides, the CDR3 is TGTGCCAGCAGCTTGTCCCCAACAGGGGTTGGAGAGCAGTACTTC.

This clone was recorded a few times. This chain joins TRBV19 and TRBJ1-5; D is undetermined. Germline assignment: CDR1 LNHDA and CDR2 SQIVND (reference sequence). The CDR3 has 16 residues. V lost 5 bases to trimming and J lost 0 bases, with 14 bases between them. The CDR3 region is CASSRPGPYSNQPQHF. CDR3 DNA: TGTGCCAGTAGTCGGCCAGGTCCCTATAGCAATCAGCCCCAGCATTTT.

The V call is TRBV7-2, the J call TRBJ2-5; a weak D match, TRBD2 (5 bases). The CDR3 runs 15 residues. Germline V CDR1 and CDR2: SGHTA, FQGNSA. V was shortened by 6 bases and J by 2 bases, with 16 bases between the two germline ends. CDR3 protein: CASRSGGAVQETQYF. DNA for the CDR3: TGTGCCAGCAGGTCTGGAGGAGCGGTGCAAGAGACCCAGTACTTC.

The rearrangement uses TRBV9 and TRBJ2-7; D gene unclear. Germline CDR1 and CDR2: SGDLS and YYNGEE. Trimming took off 3 bases at V and 3 bases at J, with 19 bases between the two ends. The CDR3 covers 16 residues. The CDR3 is CASSESAESIYYEQYF. The CDR3, as DNA: TGTGCCAGCAGCGAGTCAGCCGAGTCGATTTACTACGAGCAGTACTTC.

The J gene is TRBJ2-1, the V gene TRBV4-1; TRBD2 aligns across 12 bases. J was trimmed by 7 bases and V by 1 base; bases with no gene match: 11. Germline CDR1 is MGHRA and CDR2 is YSYEKL. The length of the CDR3 is 18 residues. CDR3 sequence: CASSQGLRLAGVRNEQFF. CDR3 in DNA: TGCGCCAGCAGCCAAGGGCTACGACTAGCGGGAGTACGTAATGAGCAGTTCTTC.

This clone was observed a few times. This chain joins TRBV19 and TRBJ1-1; D gene unclear. This CDR3 is built from 13 residues. Trimming pared 5 bases from V and 5 bases from J, leaving 12 bases between. Germline CDR1 LNHDA, CDR2 SQIVND (reference sequence). The CDR3 sequence is CASSVEVGTEAFF. The CDR3 DNA is TGTGCCAGTAGTGTCGAAGTAGGGACTGAAGCTTTCTTT. Full variable domain (rest looked up from reference TRBV19 and TRBJ1-1): DGGITQSPKYLFRKEGQNVTLSCEQNLNHDAMYWYRQDPGQGLRLIYYSQIVNDFQKGDIAEGYSVSREKKESFPLTVTSAQKNPTAFYLCASSVEVGTEAFFGQGTRLTVV.

CDR3 sequence reads: CASSLTRKGRGGTEAFF. Written as DNA, the CDR3 is TGCGCCAGCAGCTTAACGAGAAAGGGGCGGGGGGGAACTGAAGCTTTCTTT. The chain links TRBV5-1 to TRBJ1-1, with D possibly matching TRBD1 (5 bases). The germline gives CDR1 SGHRS, CDR2 YFSETQ. With 2 bases removed from V and 5 bases from J, the gap between germline ends came to 22 bases. The CDR3 has 17 amino acids.

The genes are TRBV7-8 and TRBJ1-2; D ambiguous. The CDR3 has 13 amino acids. CDR1 and CDR2 (germline): SGHVS, FQNEAQ. V dropped 0 bases and J dropped 8 bases, with 10 bases sitting between them. The CDR3 region has the DNA TGTGCCAGCAGCTTAGCAGGGTATGGCGGCTACACCTTC. Protein sequence: CASSLAGYGGYTF.

The V call is TRBV7-6, the J call TRBJ2-5; a weak D match, TRBD1 (5 bases). The J call is uncertain, as TRBJ2-7 better fits the DNA end. This CDR3 has 13 residues. Germline CDR1 reads SGHVS; CDR2 reads FNYEAQ. The DNA of the CDR3 is TGTGCCAGCAGCTCAGGGCCCAACTACGAGCAGTACTTC. Residues: CASSSGPNYEQYF.

This rearrangement joins TRBV10-3 to TRBJ2-5, with D possibly being TRBD1 or TRBD2 (5 bases each). The CDR3 contains 11 residues. V lost 4 bases and J 5 bases, leaving 5 bases between the germline ends. CDR1 and CDR2 from the germline V gene are ENHRY and SYGVKD. CDR3 residues: CAISGGETQYF. CDR3 in DNA: TGTGCCATCAGTGGGGGGGAGACCCAGTACTTC.

This chain links TRBV5-5 with TRBJ2-7; no clear D. Germline CDR1 and CDR2: SGHKS and YYEKEE (reference sequence). CDR3 length: 13 residues. Deletions cut 4 bases from V and 2 bases from J, with 10 bases between. The CDR3 sequence is CASSQDDTYEQYF. The CDR3 DNA reads as TGTGCCAGCAGCCAAGACGATACCTACGAGCAGTACTTC.

J is TRBJ2-3 and V is TRBV14; TRBD2 matches 11 bases. The CDR3 loop spans 18 amino acids. With 4 bases clipped from V and 2 bases from J, the junction kept 11 bases outside the gene matches. The germline gives CDR1 SGHDN, CDR2 FVKESK. CDR3 region: CASSPLGTSGRVTDTQYF. The CDR3 DNA reads as TGTGCCAGCAGCCCACTGGGCACTAGCGGGAGAGTCACAGATACGCAGTATTTT. Complete variable domain (other parts from reference TRBV14 and TRBJ2-3): EAGVTQFPSHSVIEKGQTVTLRCDPISGHDNLYWYRRVMGKEIKFLLHFVKESKQDESGMPNNRFLAERTGGTYSTLKVQPAELEDSGVYFCASSPLGTSGRVTDTQYFGPGTRLTVL.

This clone was recorded at least ten times. This chain links TRBV5-4 with TRBJ2-3; D ambiguous. Trimming pared 1 base from V and 6 bases from J, leaving 3 bases between. The length of the CDR3 is 11 residues. Germline V gene sequence: CDR1 SGHNT, CDR2 YYREEE (reference sequence). CDR3 nucleotides: TGTGCCAGCAGCTTGAGGGATACGCAGTATTTT. It translates to CASSLRDTQYF.

This clone counts as medium-sized. The gene calls are TRBV4-1 and TRBJ1-5; D call uncertain. Germline CDR1 is MGHRA and CDR2 is YSYEKL. The CDR3 runs to 17 residues. V was clipped by 2 bases and J by 1 base, with 15 bases between them. CDR3 sequence reads: CASSQSLARLSNQPQHF. The CDR3 nucleotides are TGCGCCAGCAGCCAATCCCTGGCACGTCTAAGCAATCAGCCCCAGCATTTT.

J is TRBJ2-1 and V is TRBV6-5, with a weak D call TRBD2 (5 bases). CDR3 length: 14 amino acids. Germline CDR1 and CDR2: MNHEY and SVGAGI. The V and J ends lost 10 bases and 1 base respectively, with 14 bases between them. The DNA of the CDR3 is TGTGCCACCTCGAGAGCGGATTCCTACAATGAGCAGTTCTTC. This translates into CATSRADSYNEQFF.